These T cell receptor beta chains were read from a single sample in a study of regulatory T cells in long-lasting Graves disease. Each CDR3 protein gets one entry after TCRdb re-called the multiplex PCR reads with MiXCR. Counted here are roughly 360,000 distinct CDR3 sequences, 12% occurring once; the ten biggest clones make up approximately 19%. These same records also appear under a second study, on T cells in Graves' hyperthyroidism and ophthalmopathy.

The sample consisted of peripheral blood mononuclear cells (PBMCs), taken at new diagnosis, from a patient treated with antithyroid drugs. These receptors were taken from a woman aged 18-29 years with Graves disease. The CDR3 runs from the conserved cysteine through the conserved F or W. A D gene is named only where the DNA matches it firmly. Size is omitted from some rows. Given values are once, few, many or a class for expanded clones.

d_call: -; j_call: TRBJ1-1; clone_size: many; cdr3_length: 14; v_call: TRBV27; cdr3_aa: CASSFGREITEAFF; cdr3_nt: TGTGCCAGCAGTTTTGGAAGGGAGATCACTGAAGCTTTCTTT
d_call: -; j_call: TRBJ2-5; clone_size: many; cdr3_length: 13; v_call: TRBV20-1; cdr3_aa: CSARVFAIGAQYF; cdr3_nt: TGCAGTGCTAGAGTTTTTGCCATAGGGGCCCAGTACTTC
d_call: -; j_call: TRBJ2-7; clone_size: many; cdr3_length: 16; v_call: TRBV20-1; cdr3_aa: CSARGLDGRSSYEQYF; cdr3_nt: TGCAGTGCCAGGGGACTCGACGGACGGAGCTCCTACGAGCAGTACTTC
d_call: -; j_call: TRBJ1-2; clone_size: many; cdr3_length: 13; v_call: TRBV15; cdr3_aa: CATSRGDLYGYTF; cdr3_nt: TGTGCCACCAGCAGAGGGGACCTCTATGGCTACACCTTC
d_call: -; j_call: TRBJ2-7; clone_size: many; cdr3_length: 15; v_call: TRBV28; cdr3_aa: CASSSPTNRRYEQYF; cdr3_nt: TGTGCCAGCAGTTCCCCAACGAATAGACGTTACGAGCAGTACTTC
d_call: TRBD1; j_call: TRBJ1-1; clone_size: -; cdr3_length: 16; v_call: TRBV19; cdr3_aa: CASIQPGDRANTEAFF; cdr3_nt: TGTGCCAGTATCCAACCGGGGGACAGAGCGAACACTGAAGCTTTCTTT
d_call: -; j_call: TRBJ2-5; clone_size: many; cdr3_length: 16; v_call: TRBV3-1; cdr3_aa: CASSQVGTGRQETQYF; cdr3_nt: TGTGCCAGCAGCCAAGTCGGTACAGGGAGACAAGAGACCCAGTACTTC
d_call: TRBD2; j_call: TRBJ2-1; clone_size: many; cdr3_length: 18; v_call: TRBV6-2/TRBV6-3; cdr3_aa: CASTASKGGGLARNEQFF; cdr3_nt: TGTGCCAGCACTGCCAGTAAGGGGGGTGGACTAGCCCGCAATGAGCAGTTCTTC
d_call: -; j_call: TRBJ1-1; clone_size: -; cdr3_length: 15; v_call: TRBV6-2/TRBV6-3; cdr3_aa: CASSYSREGGTEAFF; cdr3_nt: TGTGCCAGCAGTTACTCCCGGGAAGGTGGCACTGAAGCTTTCTTT
d_call: -; j_call: TRBJ2-3; clone_size: many; cdr3_length: 15; v_call: TRBV28; cdr3_aa: CASSLSNRFTDTQYF; cdr3_nt: TGTGCCAGCAGTTTATCCAACAGGTTCACAGATACGCAGTATTTT